This TCR beta chain was sequenced during a study of shared clonotypes between healthy human individuals. Only in-frame clones appear in the TCRdb table, and some are missing; sequencing was by immunoSEQ multiplex PCR. The top ten clones hold about 12% of a sample with about 490,000 clones, 81% of them seen once. There were no recent acute infections or vaccinations among the donors, who were healthy HIV-negative adults. V was shortened by 8 bases and J by 0 bases, with 14 bases between the two germline ends. This CDR3 region has 15 residues. Germline loops: CDR1 WNHNN, CDR2 SYGVQD (reference sequence).

The sequence derives from a woman aged 40 to 50 in good health. Some clones in this sample may be carry-over from other donors' samples. Sequencing was performed on PBMCs. This rearrangement joins TRBV10-1 to TRBJ1-3; D not resolved. The chain's CDR3 is CASPHELYSGNTIYF. CDR3 DNA sequence: TGCGCCAGCCCTCATGAGCTCTACTCTGGAAACACCATATATTTT.